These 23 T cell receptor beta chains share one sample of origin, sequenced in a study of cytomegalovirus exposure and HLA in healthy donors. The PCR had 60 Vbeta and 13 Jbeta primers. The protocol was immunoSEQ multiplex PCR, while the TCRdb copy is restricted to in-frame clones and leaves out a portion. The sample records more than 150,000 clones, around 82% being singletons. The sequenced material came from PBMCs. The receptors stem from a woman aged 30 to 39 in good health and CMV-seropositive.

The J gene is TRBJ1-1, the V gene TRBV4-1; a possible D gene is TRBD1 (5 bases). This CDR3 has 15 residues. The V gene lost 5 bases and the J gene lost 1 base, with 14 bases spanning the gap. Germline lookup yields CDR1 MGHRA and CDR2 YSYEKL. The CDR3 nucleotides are TGCGCCAGCAGCTCCCAGGGCCCAGCGAACACTGAAGCTTTCTTT. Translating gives CASSSQGPANTEAFF.

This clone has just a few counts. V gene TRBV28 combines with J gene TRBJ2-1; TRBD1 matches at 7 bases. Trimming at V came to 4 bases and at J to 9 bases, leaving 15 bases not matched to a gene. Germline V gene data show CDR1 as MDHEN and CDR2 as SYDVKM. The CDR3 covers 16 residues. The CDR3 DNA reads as TGTGCCAGCAGTTCGTTGGGTGGGACACAGGGGATTGAGCAGTTCTTC. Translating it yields CASSSLGGTQGIEQFF.

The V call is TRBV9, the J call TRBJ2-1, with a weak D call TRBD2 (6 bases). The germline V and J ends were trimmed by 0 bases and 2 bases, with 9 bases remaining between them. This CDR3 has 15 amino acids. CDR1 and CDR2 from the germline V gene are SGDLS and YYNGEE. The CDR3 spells CASSVGGDAYNEQFF. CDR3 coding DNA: TGTGCCAGCAGCGTAGGCGGGGACGCCTACAATGAGCAGTTCTTC.

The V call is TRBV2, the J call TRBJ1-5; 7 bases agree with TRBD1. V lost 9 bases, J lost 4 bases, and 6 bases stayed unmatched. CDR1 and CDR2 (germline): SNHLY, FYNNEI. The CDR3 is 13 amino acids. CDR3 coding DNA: TGTGCCAGTGGACAGGAGGGGAATCAGCCCCAGCATTTT. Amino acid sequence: CASGQEGNQPQHF.

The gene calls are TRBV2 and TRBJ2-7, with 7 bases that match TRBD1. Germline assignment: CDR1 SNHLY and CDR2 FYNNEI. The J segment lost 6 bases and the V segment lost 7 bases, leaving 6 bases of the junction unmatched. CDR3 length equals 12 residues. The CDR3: CASKKTGVEQYF. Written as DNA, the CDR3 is TGTGCCAGCAAGAAAACAGGGGTCGAGCAGTACTTC. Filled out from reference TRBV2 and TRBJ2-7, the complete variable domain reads EPEVTQTPSHQVTQMGQEVILRCVPISNHLYFYWYRQILGQKVEFLVSFYNNEISEKSEIFDDQFSVERPDGSNFTLKIRSTKLEDSAMYFCASKKTGVEQYFGPGTRLTVT.

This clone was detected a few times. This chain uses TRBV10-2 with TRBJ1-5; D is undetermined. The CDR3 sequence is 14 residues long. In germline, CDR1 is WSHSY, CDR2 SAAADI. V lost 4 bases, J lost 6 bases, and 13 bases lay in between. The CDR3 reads CASSGRDALQPQHF. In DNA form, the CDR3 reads TGCGCCAGCAGTGGAAGAGATGCTCTTCAGCCCCAGCATTTT.

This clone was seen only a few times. The CDR3, as DNA: TGTGCCAGTAGCGGACAGGGCTATAATTCACCCCTCCACTTT. The encoded protein is CASSGQGYNSPLHF. V gene TRBV19 combines with J gene TRBJ1-6, with 8 positions matching TRBD1. Germline V gene lookup returns CDR1 LNHDA and CDR2 SQIVND (reference sequence). With V trimmed by 6 bases and J by 3 bases, 1 base remained unmatched. The length of the CDR3 is 14 residues. The full variable domain, with the rest looked up from reference TRBV19 and TRBJ1-6, is DGGITQSPKYLFRKEGQNVTLSCEQNLNHDAMYWYRQDPGQGLRLIYYSQIVNDFQKGDIAEGYSVSREKKESFPLTVTSAQKNPTAFYLCASSGQGYNSPLHFGNGTRLTVT.

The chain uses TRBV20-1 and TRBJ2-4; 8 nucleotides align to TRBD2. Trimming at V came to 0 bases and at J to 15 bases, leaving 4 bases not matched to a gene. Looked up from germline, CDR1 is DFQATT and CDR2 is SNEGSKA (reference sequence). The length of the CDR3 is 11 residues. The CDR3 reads CSARDRGGGYF. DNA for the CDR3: TGCAGTGCTAGAGACCGGGGGGGTGGGTACTTC.

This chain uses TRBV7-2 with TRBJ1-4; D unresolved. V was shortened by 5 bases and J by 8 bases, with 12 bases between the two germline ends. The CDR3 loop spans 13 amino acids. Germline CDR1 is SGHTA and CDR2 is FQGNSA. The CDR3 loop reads CASSPPWAEKLFF. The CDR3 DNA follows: TGTGCCAGCAGCCCCCCTTGGGCCGAAAAACTGTTTTTT.

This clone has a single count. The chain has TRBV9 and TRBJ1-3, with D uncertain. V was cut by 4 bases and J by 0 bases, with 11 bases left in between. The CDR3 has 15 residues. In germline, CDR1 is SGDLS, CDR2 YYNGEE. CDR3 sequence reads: CASSPSQRSGNTIYF. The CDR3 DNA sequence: TGTGCCAGCAGCCCCTCGCAGCGCTCTGGAAACACCATATATTTT.

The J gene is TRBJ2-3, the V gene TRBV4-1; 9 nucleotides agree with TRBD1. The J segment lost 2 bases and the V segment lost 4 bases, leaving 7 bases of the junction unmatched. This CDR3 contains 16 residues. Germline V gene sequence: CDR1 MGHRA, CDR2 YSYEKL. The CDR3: CASSRTGTGLTDTQYF. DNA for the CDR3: TGCGCCAGCAGCCGAACCGGGACAGGGCTCACAGATACGCAGTATTTT.

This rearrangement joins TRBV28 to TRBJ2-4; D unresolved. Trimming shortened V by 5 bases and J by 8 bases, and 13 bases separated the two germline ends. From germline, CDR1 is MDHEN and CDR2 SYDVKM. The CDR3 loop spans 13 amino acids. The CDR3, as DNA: TGTGCCAGCAGTCTCCAGACTCCTGACATTCAGTACTTC. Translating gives CASSLQTPDIQYF.

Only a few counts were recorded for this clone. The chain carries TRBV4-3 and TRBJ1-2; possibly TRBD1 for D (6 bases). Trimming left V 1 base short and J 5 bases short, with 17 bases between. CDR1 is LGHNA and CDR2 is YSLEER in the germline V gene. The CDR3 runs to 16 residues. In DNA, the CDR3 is TGCGCCAGCAGCCAAGGTTTAGGCAGGGGTCCTTATGGCTACACCTTC. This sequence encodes CASSQGLGRGPYGYTF.

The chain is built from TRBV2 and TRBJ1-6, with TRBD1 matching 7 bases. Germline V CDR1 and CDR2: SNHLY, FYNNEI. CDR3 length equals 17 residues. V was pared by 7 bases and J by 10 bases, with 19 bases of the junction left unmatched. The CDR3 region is CASTTGEVWDTLSPLHF. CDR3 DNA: TGTGCCAGCACTACAGGGGAGGTCTGGGACACCCTCTCACCCCTCCACTTT.

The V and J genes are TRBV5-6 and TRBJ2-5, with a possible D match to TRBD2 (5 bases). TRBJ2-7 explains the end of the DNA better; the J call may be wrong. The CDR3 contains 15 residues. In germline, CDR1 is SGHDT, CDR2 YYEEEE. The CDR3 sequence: CASSQDFKSSYEQYF. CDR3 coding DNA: TGTGCCAGCAGTCAGGACTTCAAAAGCTCCTACGAGCAGTACTTC.

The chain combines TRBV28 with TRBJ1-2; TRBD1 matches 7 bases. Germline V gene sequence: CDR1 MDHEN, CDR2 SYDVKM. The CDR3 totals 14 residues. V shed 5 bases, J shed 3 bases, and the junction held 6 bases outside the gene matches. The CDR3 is CASSLPQGYYGYTF. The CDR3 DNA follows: TGTGCCAGCAGTCTTCCACAGGGGTACTATGGCTACACCTTC.

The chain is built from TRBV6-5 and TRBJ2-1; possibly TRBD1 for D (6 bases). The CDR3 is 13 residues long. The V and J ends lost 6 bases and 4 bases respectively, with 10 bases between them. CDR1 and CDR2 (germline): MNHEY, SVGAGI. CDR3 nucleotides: TGTGCCAGCAGGCCAGGGGATTACAATGAGCAGTTCTTC. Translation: CASRPGDYNEQFF.

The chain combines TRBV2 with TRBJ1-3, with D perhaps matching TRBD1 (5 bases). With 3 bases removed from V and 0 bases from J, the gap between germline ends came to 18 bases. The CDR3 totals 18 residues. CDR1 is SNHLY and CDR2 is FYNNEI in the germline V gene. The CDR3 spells CASSDLRLRQISGNTIYF. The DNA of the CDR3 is TGTGCCAGCAGTGACCTTCGGCTTCGACAGATCTCTGGAAACACCATATATTTT.

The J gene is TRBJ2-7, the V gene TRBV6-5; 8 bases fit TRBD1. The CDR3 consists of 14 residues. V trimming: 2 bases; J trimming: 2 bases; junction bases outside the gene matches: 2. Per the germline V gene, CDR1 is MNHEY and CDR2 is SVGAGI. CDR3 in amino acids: CASSYEQGAYEQYF. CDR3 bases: TGTGCCAGCAGTTACGAACAGGGGGCCTACGAGCAGTACTTC.

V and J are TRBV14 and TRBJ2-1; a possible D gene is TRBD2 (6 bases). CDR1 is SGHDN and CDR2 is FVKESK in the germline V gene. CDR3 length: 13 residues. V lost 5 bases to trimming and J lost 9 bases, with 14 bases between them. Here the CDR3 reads CASSAILGGEQFF. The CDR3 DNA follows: TGTGCCAGCAGCGCGATTCTGGGGGGTGAGCAGTTCTTC. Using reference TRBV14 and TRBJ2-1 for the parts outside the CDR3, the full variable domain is EAGVTQFPSHSVIEKGQTVTLRCDPISGHDNLYWYRRVMGKEIKFLLHFVKESKQDESGMPNNRFLAERTGGTYSTLKVQPAELEDSGVYFCASSAILGGEQFFGPGTRLTVL.

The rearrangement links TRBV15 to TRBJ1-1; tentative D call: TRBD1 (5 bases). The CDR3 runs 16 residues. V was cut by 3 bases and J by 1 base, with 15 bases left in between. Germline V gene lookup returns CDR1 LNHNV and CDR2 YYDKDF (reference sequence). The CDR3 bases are TGTGCCACCAGCAGGGAGAGGAGGGGCCAGAACACTGAAGCTTTCTTT. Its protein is CATSRERRGQNTEAFF.

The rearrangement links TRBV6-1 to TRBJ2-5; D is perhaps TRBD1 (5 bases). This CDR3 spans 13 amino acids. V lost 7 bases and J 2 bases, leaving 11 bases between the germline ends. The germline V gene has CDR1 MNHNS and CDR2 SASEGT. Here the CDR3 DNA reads TGTGCCAGCACTCCACAGGTACAAGAGACCCAGTACTTC. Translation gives CASTPQVQETQYF.

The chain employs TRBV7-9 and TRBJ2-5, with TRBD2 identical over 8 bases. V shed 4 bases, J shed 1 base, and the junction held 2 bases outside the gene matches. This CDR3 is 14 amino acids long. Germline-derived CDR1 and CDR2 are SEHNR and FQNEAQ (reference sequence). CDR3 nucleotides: TGTGCCAGCAGCTCCGGGACTAGCCAAGAGACCCAGTACTTC. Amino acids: CASSSGTSQETQYF.